What follows are 29 T cell receptor beta chains derived from one specimen sequenced in a study of yellow fever vaccine responses in identical twins. TCRdb independently ran MiXCR on the RT-PCR reads; one entry per CDR3 protein. Seen here are fewer than 4,500 distinct CDR3 sequences, 81% observed once, and the top ten hold 3.5% to 4%. Material: T cells from blood (PBMCs), unsorted or a sorted subset (not recorded which), obtained before or after yellow fever vaccination (not recorded which). The receptor source for this set is a woman aged 18-29 years who received the yellow fever vaccine.

This clonotype was found a few times. The chain uses TRBV2 and TRBJ1-5, with TRBD1 identical over 8 bases. V dropped 5 bases and J dropped 3; count of bases not matched to a gene: 6. CDR3 length: 15 amino acids. Germline V lookup: CDR1 SNHLY, CDR2 FYNNEI. CDR3 in DNA: TGTGCCAGCAGTCAAGGACAGGGTTCCAATCAGCCCCAGCATTTT. Translation gives CASSQGQGSNQPQHF.

The chain employs TRBV28 and TRBJ1-1; D remains ambiguous. CDR1 and CDR2 from the germline V gene are MDHEN and SYDVKM. Trimming pared 5 bases from V and 1 base from J, leaving 11 bases between. This CDR3 region has 14 residues. CDR3 sequence (DNA): TGTGCCAGCAGTGGACTCAGCCAGAACACTGAAGCTTTCTTT. This sequence encodes CASSGLSQNTEAFF.

The genes are TRBV5-6 and TRBJ2-1; tentatively, D is TRBD2 (6 bases). CDR3 length equals 14 residues. V lost 6 bases and J 10 bases, leaving 20 bases between the germline ends. Germline-derived CDR1 and CDR2 are SGHDT and YYEEEE. The CDR3 loop reads CASTYGGLGREQFF. The CDR3 DNA sequence: TGTGCCAGCACCTACGGGGGTCTGGGAAGGGAGCAGTTCTTC.

This rearrangement joins TRBV3-1 to TRBJ2-1; tentatively, D is TRBD2 (5 bases). Germline assignment: CDR1 LGHDT and CDR2 YNNKEL (reference sequence). V was pared by 4 bases and J by 8 bases, with 18 bases between. This CDR3 contains 15 residues. CDR3 protein: CASSPGPGMGYEQFF. The CDR3 DNA reads TGTGCCAGCAGCCCCGGACCGGGAATGGGGTATGAGCAGTTCTTC.

This clonotype occurred a few times. The chain is built from TRBV10-3 and TRBJ1-2; TRBD1 might be the D (6 bases). The CDR3 is 19 residues long. Trimming pared 4 bases from V and 4 bases from J, leaving 28 bases between. The germline gives CDR1 ENHRY, CDR2 SYGVKD. DNA of the CDR3: TGTGCCATCAGTGGATCCCCCGGGGCAGGGGCGGACAAGAGCTATGGCTACACCTTC. The encoded protein is CAISGSPGAGADKSYGYTF.

The CDR3 DNA follows: TGTGCCAGCAGTGGGACATCCAACACTGAAGCTTTCTTT. Translating it yields CASSGTSNTEAFF. This chain joins TRBV12-3 or TRBV12-4 and TRBJ1-1, with TRBD1 as a possible D gene (6 bases). V dropped 5 bases and J dropped 2 bases, with 9 bases sitting between them. The CDR3 consists of 13 residues.

CDR3 sequence (DNA): TGTGCCAGCAGCCATCGGGAGTGGAAGGGCGATGAGCAGTTCTTC. It translates to CASSHREWKGDEQFF. The chain joins TRBV11-2 to TRBJ2-1; maybe TRBD2 (6 bases). There are 15 residues in the CDR3. Germline V CDR1 and CDR2: SGHAT, FQNNGV. V lost 5 bases and J lost 8, with 19 bases in between.

This clonotype was seen a single time. V gene TRBV12-3 or TRBV12-4 combines with J gene TRBJ2-7; 7 nucleotides line up with TRBD1. CDR3 size: 13 residues. V lost 9 bases, J lost 6 bases, and 11 bases stayed unmatched. The DNA for the CDR3 is TGTGCCAGTTGTAAGGGGGCATTGAGCGAGCAGTACTTC. Residues: CASCKGALSEQYF.

The chain employs TRBV6-4 and TRBJ2-3, with no clear D. CDR1 MRHNA and CDR2 SNTAGT come from the germline V gene. V dropped 2 bases and J dropped 0 bases, with 12 bases sitting between them. The CDR3 runs 16 residues. CDR3 bases: TGTGCCAGCAGTGACCACCCCGAAGCTAGCACAGATACGCAGTATTTT. Translated, it gives CASSDHPEASTDTQYF.

This sequence joins TRBV7-6 and TRBJ2-3; unclear D gene. Germline-derived CDR1 and CDR2 are SGHVS and FNYEAQ. The CDR3 contains 13 residues. V lost 0 bases and J 2 bases, leaving 3 bases between the germline ends. The CDR3, as DNA: TGTGCCAGCAGCTTAGCGTTCACAGATACGCAGTATTTT. Its translation is CASSLAFTDTQYF.

The chain links TRBV6-1 to TRBJ2-6; D ambiguous. Between the trimmed V and J ends, which lost 7 bases and 0 bases, there was a span of 7 bases. The CDR3 is 14 amino acids. From germline, CDR1 is MNHNS and CDR2 SASEGT. CDR3 in DNA: TGTGCCAGCACTCTGAGCTCTGGGGCCAACGTCCTGACTTTC. Residues: CASTLSSGANVLTF.

This clonotype was seen a handful of times. The chain employs TRBV10-3 and TRBJ2-3, with 12 bases matching TRBD2. V trimming: 5 bases; J trimming: 0 bases; junction bases outside the gene matches: 9. Germline V gene sequence: CDR1 ENHRY, CDR2 SYGVKD. The CDR3 is 18 amino acids. The CDR3 protein is CAISPRLAGETSTDTQYF. CDR3 in DNA: TGTGCCATCAGTCCCCGACTAGCGGGGGAAACTAGCACAGATACGCAGTATTTT.

This chain joins TRBV2 and TRBJ1-5; D not resolved. Germline-derived CDR1 and CDR2 are SNHLY and FYNNEI. The CDR3 spans 12 residues. Trimming cost V 3 bases and J 4 bases, with 4 bases left between them. CDR3 sequence: CASSEGNQPQHF. In DNA, the CDR3 is TGTGCCAGCAGTGAGGGGAATCAGCCCCAGCATTTT.

The V gene is TRBV29-1, the J gene TRBJ2-3; 11 bases map to TRBD2. With 7 bases clipped from V and 8 bases from J, the junction kept 11 bases outside the gene matches. The CDR3 is made up of 14 amino acids. Germline-derived CDR1 and CDR2 are SQVTM and ANQGSEA. The CDR3 is CSGGLAGADGTQYF. CDR3 nucleotide sequence: TGCAGCGGCGGACTAGCGGGTGCGGATGGTACGCAGTATTTT.

This clonotype was picked up a small number of times. As DNA, the CDR3 is TGTGCCAGCAGCTTACGGGACAGGGGAAACACCATATATTTT. Translation gives CASSLRDRGNTIYF. This chain uses TRBV11-2 with TRBJ1-3; 8 nucleotides align to TRBD1. The CDR3 consists of 14 residues. Germline V gene data show CDR1 as SGHAT and CDR2 as FQNNGV. V shed 2 bases, J shed 4 bases, and the junction held 1 base outside the gene matches.

This clonotype has a handful of counts. The chain carries TRBV12-3 or TRBV12-4 and TRBJ2-5; D is uncertain. The CDR3 has 14 amino acids. Trimming took 6 bases from V and 0 from J, leaving 11 bases between them. The CDR3 region is CASSLPPYQETQYF. DNA of the CDR3: TGTGCCAGCAGCCTGCCACCGTACCAAGAGACCCAGTACTTC.

The chain joins TRBV2 to TRBJ2-2, with D possibly being TRBD2 (5 bases). CDR3 size: 16 residues. Trimming pared 3 bases from V and 9 bases from J, leaving 20 bases between. In germline, CDR1 is SNHLY, CDR2 FYNNEI. CDR3 coding DNA: TGTGCCAGCAGTGAGGGTCTCGGGATTGGTACCTGGGAGCTGTTTTTT. It is translated as CASSEGLGIGTWELFF.

In this sample, this clonotype turned up a few times. V is TRBV29-1 and J is TRBJ2-3; D remains ambiguous. CDR1 and CDR2 from the germline V gene are SQVTM and ANQGSEA. The V end was cut by 7 bases, the J end by 6 bases, with 11 bases between. This CDR3 contains 11 residues. The chain's CDR3 is CSGARADTQYF. The DNA of the CDR3 is TGCAGCGGGGCACGTGCGGATACGCAGTATTTT.

The chain carries TRBV2 and TRBJ1-4, with 9 bases that match TRBD1. This CDR3 spans 15 amino acids. CDR1 and CDR2 (germline): SNHLY, FYNNEI. V lost 4 bases, J lost 8 bases, and 8 bases stayed unmatched. The CDR3 nucleotides are TGTGCCAGCAGTGGTTGGACAGGGGTTGTCGAAAAACTGTTTTTT. Its translation is CASSGWTGVVEKLFF.

This clonotype has only one observation. The chain uses TRBV24-1 and TRBJ2-2; D remains unclear. The CDR3 extends over 13 amino acids. The V end was cut by 6 bases, the J end by 0 bases, with 4 bases between. Germline V gene lookup returns CDR1 KGHDR and CDR2 SFDVKD. CDR3 residues: CATSHANTGELFF. The CDR3 region has the DNA TGTGCCACCAGTCACGCGAACACCGGGGAGCTGTTTTTT.

J is TRBJ2-1 and V is TRBV7-6; tentatively, D is TRBD2 (6 bases). The CDR3 has 12 amino acids. V gave up 4 bases and J gave up 12 bases, with 13 bases separating them. Germline V gene data show CDR1 as SGHVS and CDR2 as FNYEAQ. The CDR3 here is CASSSSGPGQFF. DNA for the CDR3: TGTGCCAGCAGCTCGAGCGGGCCCGGGCAGTTCTTC.

This clonotype appeared once. This CDR3 is CATSRVVLVGNEQFF. CDR3 coding DNA: TGTGCCACCAGCAGAGTGGTTCTAGTAGGCAATGAGCAGTTCTTC. The chain employs TRBV15 and TRBJ2-1; no clear D. In germline, CDR1 is LNHNV, CDR2 YYDKDF (reference sequence). This CDR3 comprises 15 residues. V was pared by 1 base and J by 6 bases, with 13 bases between.

The V gene is TRBV10-3, the J gene TRBJ1-6; 10 bases agree with TRBD1. Per germline, CDR1 ENHRY and CDR2 SYGVKD. The length of the CDR3 is 16 residues. Trimming at V came to 6 bases and at J to 8 bases, leaving 10 bases not matched to a gene. This CDR3 is CAISHGTGVADSPLHF. CDR3 coding DNA: TGTGCCATCAGCCATGGGACAGGGGTGGCGGATTCACCCCTCCACTTT.

By its share, this clonotype is large (0.1 to 1%). The CDR3 region has the DNA TGTGCCAGCAGCCTCCGTAGGGGGGCAGAGACCCAGTACTTC. The encoded protein is CASSLRRGAETQYF. The chain joins TRBV11-1 to TRBJ2-5; D may be TRBD1 or TRBD2 (6 bases each). Germline lookup yields CDR1 SGHAT and CDR2 FQDESV (reference sequence). The CDR3 runs to 14 residues. V lost 5 bases and J 4 bases, leaving 14 bases between the germline ends.

The J gene is TRBJ2-1, the V gene TRBV24-1; the D is unclear. V was cut by 3 bases and J by 4 bases, with 12 bases left in between. The CDR3 runs to 15 residues. Germline CDR1 is KGHDR and CDR2 is SFDVKD. CDR3 DNA: TGTGCCACCAGTGATCTCGGAAGGGAATACAATGAGCAGTTCTTC. This sequence encodes CATSDLGREYNEQFF.

This chain uses TRBV28 with TRBJ1-3; D ambiguous. The germline V and J ends were trimmed by 6 bases and 0 bases, with 12 bases remaining between them. The germline gives CDR1 MDHEN, CDR2 SYDVKM. The CDR3 contains 15 residues. CDR3 sequence: CASSPHSRSGNTIYF. The CDR3 coding sequence is TGTGCCAGCAGCCCCCACTCGCGCTCTGGAAACACCATATATTTT.

The chain carries TRBV10-3 and TRBJ1-5; no definite D call. The CDR3 has 13 amino acids. Per the germline V gene, CDR1 is ENHRY and CDR2 is SYGVKD. Trimming cost V 4 bases and J 3 bases, with 7 bases left between them. The CDR3 bases are TGTGCCATCAGTGGGGCAAACAATCAGCCCCAGCATTTT. Amino acid sequence: CAISGANNQPQHF.

The chain is built from TRBV5-1 and TRBJ2-2; D is undetermined. The V end lost 2 bases, the J end lost 0 bases, and 8 bases lay between the germline ends. The CDR3 contains 15 residues. Germline CDR1 and CDR2: SGHRS and YFSETQ. Written as DNA, the CDR3 is TGCGCCAGCAGCTTCCAAATGACGAACACCGGGGAGCTGTTTTTT. This translates into CASSFQMTNTGELFF.

In this sample, this clonotype turned up a few times. This chain joins TRBV7-9 and TRBJ1-1; no clear D. Between the trimmed V and J ends, which lost 2 bases and 0 bases, there was a span of 10 bases. Germline V gene lookup returns CDR1 SEHNR and CDR2 FQNEAQ (reference sequence). The CDR3 loop spans 15 amino acids. CDR3 DNA sequence: TGTGCCAGCAGCTTAAGTTCAGCGATGAACACTGAAGCTTTCTTT. Residues: CASSLSSAMNTEAFF.